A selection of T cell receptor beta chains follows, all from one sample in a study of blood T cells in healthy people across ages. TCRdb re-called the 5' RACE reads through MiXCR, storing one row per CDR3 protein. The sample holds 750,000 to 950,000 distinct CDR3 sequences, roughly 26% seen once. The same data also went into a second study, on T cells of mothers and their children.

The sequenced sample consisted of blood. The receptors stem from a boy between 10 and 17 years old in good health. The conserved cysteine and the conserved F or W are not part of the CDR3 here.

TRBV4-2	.	ASSQELWDREYEQY
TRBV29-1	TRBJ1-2	SVPVSPRQGLNYGYT
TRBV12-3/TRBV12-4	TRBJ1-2	ASSIGAYGYT
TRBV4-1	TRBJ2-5	ASSLLQGTSLKTQY
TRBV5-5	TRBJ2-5	ASSLAYRGRQETQY
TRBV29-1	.	SVESQGARYEQF
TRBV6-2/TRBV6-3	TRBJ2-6	ASSYAEGVRVAPSSGANVLT
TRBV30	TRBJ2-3	AWTILATSTDTQY
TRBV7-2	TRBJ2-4	ASSLVGAGGLGHIQY
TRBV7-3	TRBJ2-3	ASSVGLAGDTQY
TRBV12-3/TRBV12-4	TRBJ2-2	ASSSPGGFGELF
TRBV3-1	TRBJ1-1	ASSQDTGGPMAF
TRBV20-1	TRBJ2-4	SAQGRTAKNIQY
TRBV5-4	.	ASSGQGGTTYEQY
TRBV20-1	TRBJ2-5	SAWGGGIQETQY
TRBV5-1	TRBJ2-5	ASLEGETQY
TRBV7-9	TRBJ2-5	ASMRLAGPSGEQY
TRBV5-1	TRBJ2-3	ASSPGQGPSTDTQY
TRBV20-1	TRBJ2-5	GAPMGGETQY
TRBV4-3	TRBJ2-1	ASSQGLGKYEQF
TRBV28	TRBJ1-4	ASLQGGAGEKLF
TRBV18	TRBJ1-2	ASSPRTDKGGDYT
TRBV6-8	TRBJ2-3	ASTRGSTDTQY
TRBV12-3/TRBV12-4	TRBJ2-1	ASSFPGQYNEQF
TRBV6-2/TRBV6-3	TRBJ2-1	ASSPRGGTYNEQF
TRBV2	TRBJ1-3	ASGGASGNTIY
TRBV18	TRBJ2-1	ASSPPAGTPGSLRTEQF
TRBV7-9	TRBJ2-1	ASSLGRESSYNEQF
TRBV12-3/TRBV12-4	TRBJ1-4	ASSLQGSGEKLF
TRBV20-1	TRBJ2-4	SASTGTAKNIQY
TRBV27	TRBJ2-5	ASRTREKETQY
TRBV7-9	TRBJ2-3	ASSGSTDTQY
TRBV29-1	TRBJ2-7	SVSGSIPTEQY
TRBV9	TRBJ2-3	ASSEGPGLRGWADTQY
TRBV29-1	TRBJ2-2	SGVDPTGELF
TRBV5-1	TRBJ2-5	ASGGPAGETQY
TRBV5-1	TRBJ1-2	ASTTPGGGGYT
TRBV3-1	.	ASSQDPQAPRSYEQY
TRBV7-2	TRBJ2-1	ASSLSGGHDNEQF
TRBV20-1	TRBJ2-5	SATPGQETQY
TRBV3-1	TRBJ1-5	ASSQDTRNNQPQH
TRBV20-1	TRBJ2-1	SAQGGGDNEQF
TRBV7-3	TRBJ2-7	ASSPSPLYEQY
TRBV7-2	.	ASSKQGGGSYEQY
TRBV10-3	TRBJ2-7	AISERGATDYEQC